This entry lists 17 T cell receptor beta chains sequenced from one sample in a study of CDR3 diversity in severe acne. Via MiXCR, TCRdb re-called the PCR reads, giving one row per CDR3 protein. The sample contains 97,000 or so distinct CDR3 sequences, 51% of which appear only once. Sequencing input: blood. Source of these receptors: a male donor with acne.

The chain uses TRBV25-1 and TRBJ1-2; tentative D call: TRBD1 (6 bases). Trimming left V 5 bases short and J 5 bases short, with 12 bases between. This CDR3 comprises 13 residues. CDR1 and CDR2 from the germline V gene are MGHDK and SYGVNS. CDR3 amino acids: CASSFRGDYGYTF. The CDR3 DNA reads TGTGCCAGCAGTTTCAGGGGCGATTATGGCTACACCTTC.

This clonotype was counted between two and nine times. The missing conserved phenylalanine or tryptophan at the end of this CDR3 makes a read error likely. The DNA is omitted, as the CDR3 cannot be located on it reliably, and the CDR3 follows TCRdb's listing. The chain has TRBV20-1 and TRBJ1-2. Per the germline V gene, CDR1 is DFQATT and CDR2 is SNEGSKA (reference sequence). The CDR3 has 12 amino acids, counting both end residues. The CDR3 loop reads CSASRSNYGCTL.

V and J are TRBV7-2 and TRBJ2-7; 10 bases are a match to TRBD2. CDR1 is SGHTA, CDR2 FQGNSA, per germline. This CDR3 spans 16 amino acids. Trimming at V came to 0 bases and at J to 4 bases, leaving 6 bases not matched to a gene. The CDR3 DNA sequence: TGTGCCAGCAGCTTAGCGCACAGAGCGGGAGGGTACGAGCAGTACTTC. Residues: CASSLAHRAGGYEQYF.

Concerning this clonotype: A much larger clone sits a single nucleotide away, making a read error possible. DNA of the CDR3: TGTGCCAGCAGTATTAGGTCCCTGGGACAGGGCTCCTACAATGAGCGGTTCTTC. Its protein product is CASSIRSLGQGSYNERFF. The chain couples TRBV11-3 to TRBJ2-1, with TRBD1 matching 9 bases. The CDR3 is 18 amino acids. Looked up from germline, CDR1 is SGHNT and CDR2 is YENEEA.

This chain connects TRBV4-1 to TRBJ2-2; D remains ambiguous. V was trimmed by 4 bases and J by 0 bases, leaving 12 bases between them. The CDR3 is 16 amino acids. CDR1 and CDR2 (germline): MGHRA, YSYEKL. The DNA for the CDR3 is TGCGCCAGCAGCCCGGGTGGCCTTTCGAACACCGGGGAGCTGTTTTTT. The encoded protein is CASSPGGLSNTGELFF.

The CDR3 is CANRAGMNTEAFF. The CDR3, as DNA: TGTGCCAACCGGGCGGGGATGAACACTGAAGCTTTCTTT. The V gene is TRBV10-3, the J gene TRBJ1-1, with D unclear. CDR1 and CDR2 (germline): ENHRY, SYGVKD. Trimming removed 10 bases at V and 0 bases at J, with 12 bases between. The CDR3 has 13 residues.

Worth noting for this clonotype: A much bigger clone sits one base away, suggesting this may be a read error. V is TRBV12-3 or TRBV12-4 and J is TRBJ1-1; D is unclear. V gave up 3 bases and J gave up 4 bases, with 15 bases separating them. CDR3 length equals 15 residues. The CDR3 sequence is CASSLPTFYGTEAFF. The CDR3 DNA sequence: TGTGCCAGCAGTTTGCCCACATTCTATGGCACTGAAGCTTTCTTT.

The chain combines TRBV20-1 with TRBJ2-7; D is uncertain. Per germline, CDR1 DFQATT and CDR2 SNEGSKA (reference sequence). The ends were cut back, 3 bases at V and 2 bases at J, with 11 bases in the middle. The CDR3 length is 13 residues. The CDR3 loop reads CSARGRRAYEQYF. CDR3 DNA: TGCAGTGCTAGGGGCCGGAGAGCCTACGAGCAGTACTTC.

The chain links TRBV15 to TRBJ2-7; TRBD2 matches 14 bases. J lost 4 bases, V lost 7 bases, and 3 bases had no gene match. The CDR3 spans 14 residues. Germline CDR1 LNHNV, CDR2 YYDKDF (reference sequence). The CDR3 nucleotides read TGTGCCACCACCAGGACTAGCGGGGGGTACGAGCAGTACTTC. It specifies CATTRTSGGYEQYF.

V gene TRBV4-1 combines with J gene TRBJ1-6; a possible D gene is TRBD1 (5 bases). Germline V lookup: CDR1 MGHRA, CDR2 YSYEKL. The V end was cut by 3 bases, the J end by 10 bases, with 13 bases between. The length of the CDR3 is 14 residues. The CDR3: CASSQDMRESPLHF. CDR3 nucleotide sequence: TGCGCCAGCAGCCAGGACATGCGGGAGTCACCCCTCCACTTT.

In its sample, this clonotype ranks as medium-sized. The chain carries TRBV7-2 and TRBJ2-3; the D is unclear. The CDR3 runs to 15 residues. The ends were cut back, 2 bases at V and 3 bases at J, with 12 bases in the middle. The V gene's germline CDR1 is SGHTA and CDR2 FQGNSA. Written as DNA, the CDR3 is TGTGCCAGCAGCTTATTCCTACAAGCTACAGATACGCAGTATTTT. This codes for CASSLFLQATDTQYF.

The CDR3 nucleotides read TGTGCCATCAGTGAGACACCGGGACAGGGGGACACCGGGGAGCTGTTTTTT. Protein sequence: CAISETPGQGDTGELFF. This chain uses TRBV10-3 with TRBJ2-2; 11 positions match TRBD1. The CDR3 sequence is 17 residues long. Trimming took 2 bases from V and 3 from J; bases not matched to a gene: 5. CDR1 and CDR2 from the germline V gene are ENHRY and SYGVKD.

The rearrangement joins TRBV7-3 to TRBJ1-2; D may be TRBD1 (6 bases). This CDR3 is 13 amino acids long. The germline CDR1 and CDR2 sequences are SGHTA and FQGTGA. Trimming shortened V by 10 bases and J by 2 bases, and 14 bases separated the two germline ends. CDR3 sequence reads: CAIEDSQNYGYTF. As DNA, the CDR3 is TGTGCCATCGAGGACAGCCAGAACTATGGCTACACCTTC. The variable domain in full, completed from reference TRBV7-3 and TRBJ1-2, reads GAGVSQTPSNKVTEKGKYVELRCDPISGHTALYWYRQSLGQGPEFLIYFQGTGAADDSGLPNDRFFAVRPEGSVSTLKIQRTERGDSAVYLCAIEDSQNYGYTFGSGTRLTVV.

CDR3 nucleotide sequence: TGTGCCAGCAGGGACAACTCCTACGAGCAGTACTTC. Translated, it gives CASRDNSYEQYF. This chain connects TRBV10-3 to TRBJ2-7; tentatively, D is TRBD1 (6 bases). CDR3 length: 12 residues. Germline V gene data show CDR1 as ENHRY and CDR2 as SYGVKD. V shed 10 bases and J shed 0 bases, with 10 bases lying between them.

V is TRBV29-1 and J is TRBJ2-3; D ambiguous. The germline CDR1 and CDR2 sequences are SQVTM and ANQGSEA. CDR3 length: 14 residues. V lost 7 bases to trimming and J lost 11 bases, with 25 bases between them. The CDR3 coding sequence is TGCAGCGCCGAATCCCCATCGACGTACAATGAGCAGTATTTT. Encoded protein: CSAESPSTYNEQYF.

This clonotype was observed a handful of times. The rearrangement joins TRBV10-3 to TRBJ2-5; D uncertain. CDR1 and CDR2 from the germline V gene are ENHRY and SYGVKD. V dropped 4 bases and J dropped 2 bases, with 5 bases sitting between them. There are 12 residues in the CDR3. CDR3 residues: CAISGEQETQYF. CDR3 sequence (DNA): TGTGCCATCAGTGGCGAGCAAGAGACCCAGTACTTC.

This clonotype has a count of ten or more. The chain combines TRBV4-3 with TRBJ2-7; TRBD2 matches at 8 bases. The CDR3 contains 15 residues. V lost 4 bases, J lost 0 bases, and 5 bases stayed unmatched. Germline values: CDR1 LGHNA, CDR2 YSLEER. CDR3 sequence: CASSRTSGSSYEQYF. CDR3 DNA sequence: TGCGCCAGCAGCCGAACTAGCGGTAGCTCCTACGAGCAGTACTTC.